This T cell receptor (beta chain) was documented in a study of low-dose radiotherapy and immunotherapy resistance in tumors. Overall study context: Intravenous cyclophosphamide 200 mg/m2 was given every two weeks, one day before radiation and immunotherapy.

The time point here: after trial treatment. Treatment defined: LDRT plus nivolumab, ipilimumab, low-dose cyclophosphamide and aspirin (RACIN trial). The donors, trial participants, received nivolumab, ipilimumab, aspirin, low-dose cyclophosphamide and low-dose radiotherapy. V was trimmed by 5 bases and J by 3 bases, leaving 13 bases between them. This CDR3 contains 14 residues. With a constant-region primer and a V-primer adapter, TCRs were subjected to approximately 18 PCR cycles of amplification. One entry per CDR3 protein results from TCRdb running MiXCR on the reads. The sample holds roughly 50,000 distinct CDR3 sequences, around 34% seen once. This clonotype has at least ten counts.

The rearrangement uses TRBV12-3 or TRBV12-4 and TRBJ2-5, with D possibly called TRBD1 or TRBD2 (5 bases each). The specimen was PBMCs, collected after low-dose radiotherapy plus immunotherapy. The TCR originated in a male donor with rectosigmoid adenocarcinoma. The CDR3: CASSRRDPKETQYF. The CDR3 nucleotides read TGTGCCAGCAGTCGTCGGGACCCTAAAGAGACCCAGTACTTC.